This T cell receptor (beta chain) derives from a study of response to subunit inactivated influenza vaccine. TCRdb ran MiXCR on the RT-PCR reads and lists one entry per CDR3 protein. The sample records just under 250,000 distinct CDR3 sequences, less than 15% being singletons. The ends were cut back, 3 bases at V and 1 base at J, with 4 bases in the middle. Looked up from germline, CDR1 is DFQATT and CDR2 is SNEGSKA (reference sequence). The CDR3 runs 12 residues. The TCR was taken from a man in his fifties or sixties who received an inactivated influenza vaccine. V and J are TRBV20-1 and TRBJ1-5; no clear D gene. The starting material was non-naive T cells sorted from PBMCs, obtained 14 to 15 days before vaccination. In DNA, the CDR3 is TGCAGTGCTAGTGAAAGCAATCAGCCCCAGCATTTT. Encoded protein: CSASESNQPQHF.